A single sample gave rise to the 9 T cell receptor beta chains below, sequenced in a study of a mutant IDH1 vaccine in newly diagnosed glioma. Sample time point: week 35, safety follow-up. In every dose of vaccine, 300 ug of mutant IDH1 20-mer peptide was given alongside topical imiquimod. The method was immunoSEQ multiplex PCR; TCRdb's version includes in-frame clones alone and lacks a portion of them. The sample lists approximately 50,000 clones, 65% to 80% occurring once. These receptors have no identified antigens. The specimen comprised PBMCs, sampled from a glioma patient whose treatment included an IDH1 peptide vaccine. These receptors all come from a middle-aged man with glioma.

The V gene is TRBV6-1, the J gene TRBJ1-2; no definite D call. Per the germline V gene, CDR1 is MNHNS and CDR2 is SASEGT. V dropped 2 bases and J dropped 6 bases, with 7 bases sitting between them. This CDR3 has 12 residues. DNA of the CDR3: TGTGCCAGCAGTGAAATTGGGGATGGCTACACCTTC. As protein: CASSEIGDGYTF.

The J gene is TRBJ2-1, the V gene TRBV5-1, with 10 bases identical to TRBD2. Germline values: CDR1 SGHRS, CDR2 YFSETQ. J gave up 9 bases and V 2 bases, and 8 bases lay outside the gene matches. The CDR3 length is 15 residues. The CDR3 protein is CASSFPAGGLSEQFF. The CDR3 region has the DNA TGCGCCAGCAGCTTCCCAGCGGGGGGGCTCTCTGAGCAGTTCTTC. The whole variable domain, remainder taken from reference TRBV5-1 and TRBJ2-1, is KAGVTQTPRYLIKTRGQQVTLSCSPISGHRSVSWYQQTPGQGLQFLFEYFSETQRNKGNFPGRFSGRQFSNSRSEMNVSTLELGDSALYLCASSFPAGGLSEQFFGPGTRLTVL.

On this clone: A junction end diverges from the germline sequence, so it may reflect a read error. The chain is built from TRBV7-7 and TRBJ2-5; TRBD1 or TRBD2 may be the D gene (5 bases each). The CDR3 runs to 15 residues. Per germline, CDR1 SSHAT and CDR2 FNYEAQ (reference sequence). This chain's CDR3 is CASSLGASLEETQYF. CDR3 coding DNA: TGTGCTAGCAGCTTAGGGGCTAGCCTGGAAGAGACCCAGTACTTC.

The CDR3 bases are TGTGCCAGCAGCTCAGGACTAGCGGGACTCACAGATACGCAGTATTTT. Amino acid sequence: CASSSGLAGLTDTQYF. V is TRBV5-4 and J is TRBJ2-3; 12 bases align to TRBD2. V trimming: 3 bases; J trimming: 2 bases; junction bases outside the gene matches: 4. Germline CDR1 is SGHNT and CDR2 is YYREEE (reference sequence). The CDR3 contains 16 residues.

The chain joins TRBV19 to TRBJ1-1; TRBD1 might be the D (6 bases). Trimming removed 7 bases from V and 5 bases from J, with 8 bases in between. CDR1 and CDR2 (germline): LNHDA, SQIVND (reference sequence). This CDR3 is built from 11 residues. The CDR3 here is CASKGGTEAFF. The CDR3, as DNA: TGTGCCAGTAAGGGGGGAACTGAAGCTTTCTTT.

The chain carries TRBV5-6 and TRBJ2-2; the D gene is possibly TRBD2 (5 bases). V was trimmed by 4 bases and J by 7 bases, leaving 8 bases between them. The V gene's germline CDR1 is SGHDT and CDR2 YYEEEE. The CDR3 runs 12 residues. The CDR3 region has the DNA TGTGCCAGCAGCCCCGAGGGCGGGGAGCTGTTTTTT. Translation: CASSPEGGELFF.

This sequence joins TRBV5-1 and TRBJ2-7; 11 bases match TRBD2. J was trimmed by 2 bases and V by 4 bases; bases with no gene match: 2. This CDR3 has 14 amino acids. Germline V gene lookup returns CDR1 SGHRS and CDR2 YFSETQ. Written as DNA, the CDR3 is TGCGCCAGCAGCATTAGCGGGGGGGCCTACGAGCAGTACTTC. It yields the protein CASSISGGAYEQYF.

The V and J genes are TRBV9 and TRBJ2-3; TRBD1 matches 9 bases. Trimming took 4 bases from V and 5 from J; bases not matched to a gene: 8. This CDR3 region has 15 residues. Germline CDR1 SGDLS, CDR2 YYNGEE. The CDR3 spells CASSPRTGAVDTQYF. The CDR3 nucleotides are TGTGCCAGCAGCCCCCGGACAGGGGCGGTAGATACGCAGTATTTT.

The rearrangement joins TRBV19 to TRBJ2-2; TRBD1 matches at 10 bases. J lost 7 bases, V lost 4 bases, and 6 bases had no gene match. Germline CDR1 is LNHDA and CDR2 is SQIVND (reference sequence). This CDR3 region has 15 residues. In DNA, the CDR3 is TGTGCCAGTAGTACTGGACAGGGGGGTCACGGGGAGCTGTTTTTT. Its translation is CASSTGQGGHGELFF.